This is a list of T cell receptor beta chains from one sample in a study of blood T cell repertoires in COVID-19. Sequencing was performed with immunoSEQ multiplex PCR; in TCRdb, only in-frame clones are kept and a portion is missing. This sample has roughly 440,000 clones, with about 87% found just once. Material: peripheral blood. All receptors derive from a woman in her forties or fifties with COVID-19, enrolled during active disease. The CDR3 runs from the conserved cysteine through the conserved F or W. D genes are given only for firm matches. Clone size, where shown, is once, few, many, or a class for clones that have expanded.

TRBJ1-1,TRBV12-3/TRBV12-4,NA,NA,TGTGCCAGCAGTTTAGACGGACTTCGAGCTTTCTTT,CASSLDGLRAFF
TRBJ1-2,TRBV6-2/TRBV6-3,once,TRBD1,TGTGCCAGCAGTTACTCATCGGGGACAGGTGGATCCTATGGCTACACCTTC,CASSYSSGTGGSYGYTF
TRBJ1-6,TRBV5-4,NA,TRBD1,TGTGCCAGCAGGGGACAGGGCTATAATTCACCCCTCCACTTT,CASRGQGYNSPLHF
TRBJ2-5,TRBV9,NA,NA,TGTGCCAGCAGCGCGAGGGTGGGAGAGACCCAGTACTTC,CASSARVGETQYF
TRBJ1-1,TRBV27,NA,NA,TGTGCCAGCAGTTTTGGACAGCCGAACACTGAAGCTTTCTTT,CASSFGQPNTEAFF
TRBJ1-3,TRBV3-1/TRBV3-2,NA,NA,TGTGCCAGCAGCCCCCTTCCGGACAGAAACACCATATATTTT,CASSPLPDRNTIYF
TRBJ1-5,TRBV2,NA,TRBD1,TGTGCCAGCAGTGAGGGACAGGGGACTAATCAGCCCCAGCATTTT,CASSEGQGTNQPQHF
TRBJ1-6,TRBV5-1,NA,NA,TGCGCCAGCAGGGGGGGGGCTTCCTATAATTCACCCCTCCACTTT,CASRGGASYNSPLHF
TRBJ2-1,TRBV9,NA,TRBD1,TGTGCCAGCAGCGTAGACAGGGGGGAGCAGTTCTTC,CASSVDRGEQFF
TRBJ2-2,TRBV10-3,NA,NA,TGTGCCCTATCGGACAGCCCAACCGGGGAGCTGTTTTTT,CALSDSPTGELFF
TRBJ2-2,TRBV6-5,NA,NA,TGTGCCGGGCAACGACCGAGCACCGGGGAGCTGTTTTTT,CAGQRPSTGELFF
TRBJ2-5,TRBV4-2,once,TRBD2,TGTGCCAGCAGCCCCCGGGGGACTAGCGGGCGCCAAGAGACCCAGTACTTC,CASSPRGTSGRQETQYF
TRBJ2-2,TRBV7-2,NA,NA,TGTGCCAGCAGTAAAGGGGGGGCCTACACCGGGGAGCTGTTTTTT,CASSKGGAYTGELFF
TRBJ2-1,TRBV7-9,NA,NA,TGTGCCAGCAGCTTATTTACCACCCCACCGGACTCGGTCGGGGATGAGCAGTTCTTC,CASSLFTTPPDSVGDEQFF
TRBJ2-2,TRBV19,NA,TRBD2,TGTGCCAGTAGTATTCTAGCGGGGACTAAAACTATTGCCGGGGAGCTGTTTTTT,CASSILAGTKTIAGELFF
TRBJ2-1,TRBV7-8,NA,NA,TGTGCCAGCAGCTCGGCCCAGCAGGTTCCGCAGTTCTTC,CASSSAQQVPQFF
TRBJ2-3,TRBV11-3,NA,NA,TGTGCCAGCAGCTTAAGAACAGGGATCTCAGATACGCAGTATTTT,CASSLRTGISDTQYF
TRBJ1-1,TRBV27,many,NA,TGTGCCAGCAGTCAGGGCCGTGAAGCTTTCTTT,CASSQGREAFF
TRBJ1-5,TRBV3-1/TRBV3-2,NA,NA,TGTGCCAGCAGCCAAGATTACAGTAGCAATCAGCCCCAGCATTTT,CASSQDYSSNQPQHF
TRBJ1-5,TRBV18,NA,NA,TGTGCCAGCTCACCCTTCCCCGAAAGCCAGCCCCAGCATTTT,CASSPFPESQPQHF